These 23 T cell receptor beta chains share one sample of origin, sequenced in a study of CD8 T cells in ankylosing spondylitis. Each CDR3 protein gets one entry after TCRdb re-called the 5' RACE reads with MiXCR. The sample yields under 400,000 distinct CDR3 sequences, roughly 10% seen once. Sequencing input: blood, either unsorted or a sorted T cell fraction (not recorded which). The receptors derive from a female donor with ankylosing spondylitis or in good health (not recorded which).

This clonotype came up many times. Here the CDR3 DNA reads TGCAGTGCGGAATGGACAGCGGAGGCCTACGAGCAGTACTTC. It is translated as CSAEWTAEAYEQYF. This chain connects TRBV20-1 to TRBJ2-7; D is perhaps TRBD1 (6 bases). Germline V lookup: CDR1 DFQATT, CDR2 SNEGSKA (reference sequence). The CDR3 sequence is 14 residues long. Trimming left V 6 bases short and J 2 bases short, with 17 bases between.

The chain combines TRBV30 with TRBJ2-1, with D possibly TRBD2 on 5 matching bases. The CDR3 consists of 13 residues. CDR1 and CDR2 from the germline V gene are GTSNPN and SVGIG (reference sequence). With 7 bases removed from V and 4 bases from J, the gap between germline ends came to 14 bases. In DNA form, the CDR3 reads TGTGCCTTGAGCGGCAGTCCTTACAATGAGCAGTTCTTC. Translating it yields CALSGSPYNEQFF.

This chain joins TRBV3-1 and TRBJ2-4, with D perhaps TRBD1 (6 bases). Trimming removed 4 bases from V and 11 bases from J, with 15 bases in between. The CDR3 runs 13 residues. Germline lookup yields CDR1 LGHDT and CDR2 YNNKEL (reference sequence). The CDR3 is CASSLLRGGFQYF. DNA of the CDR3: TGTGCCAGCAGCCTGCTTCGTGGGGGCTTTCAGTACTTC. The full variable domain, completed using reference TRBV3-1 and TRBJ2-4, is DTAVSQTPKYLVTQMGNDKSIKCEQNLGHDTMYWYKQDSKKFLKIMFSYNNKELIINETVPNRFSPKSPDKAHLNLHINSLELGDSAVYFCASSLLRGGFQYFGAGTRLSVL.

Only a few counts were recorded for this clonotype. This chain connects TRBV6-6 to TRBJ2-7, with TRBD1 matching 8 bases. Germline lookup yields CDR1 MNHNY and CDR2 SVGAGI (reference sequence). The CDR3 loop spans 13 amino acids. Trimming cost V 5 bases and J 7 bases; bases outside gene matches: 7. The CDR3 DNA follows: TGTGCCAGCAGTCCATCAGGGGGCGGGGAGCAGTACTTC. Translation gives CASSPSGGGEQYF.

The chain couples TRBV7-9 to TRBJ2-2; the D gene is possibly TRBD2 (6 bases). This CDR3 is 17 amino acids long. Per germline, CDR1 SEHNR and CDR2 FQNEAQ (reference sequence). The ends were cut back, 1 base at V and 9 bases at J, with 21 bases in the middle. The CDR3 nucleotides read TGTGCCAGCAGCTTAGGGGAGGAGCTACTGCAAGACCGGGAGCTGTTTTTT. Protein sequence: CASSLGEELLQDRELFF.

This clonotype has a count of ten or more. The chain combines TRBV20-1 with TRBJ1-2; D uncertain. The CDR3 has 17 residues. Trimming left V 1 base short and J 0 bases short, with 18 bases between. Germline-derived CDR1 and CDR2 are DFQATT and SNEGSKA (reference sequence). CDR3 sequence reads: CSARVGWSRVTNYGYTF. As DNA, the CDR3 is TGCAGTGCTAGAGTCGGGTGGAGTCGGGTAACTAACTATGGCTACACCTTC.

This clonotype was recorded at least ten times. This chain links TRBV11-2 with TRBJ2-1; TRBD1 aligns across 7 bases. V shed 5 bases and J 5 bases; nucleotides not matched to a gene: 9. The CDR3 extends over 15 amino acids. Germline CDR1 SGHAT, CDR2 FQNNGV. CDR3 loop: CASSPRQGLNNEQFF. The CDR3 DNA reads as TGTGCCAGCAGCCCCCGACAGGGTTTGAACAATGAGCAGTTCTTC.

This clonotype was observed at least ten times. The chain joins TRBV5-1 to TRBJ2-2; tentatively, D is TRBD2 (5 bases). V lost 3 bases to trimming and J lost 8 bases, with 8 bases between them. The germline CDR1 and CDR2 sequences are SGHRS and YFSETQ. The CDR3 has 12 amino acids. Written as DNA, the CDR3 is TGCGCCAGCAGCTCTGGAGGAGGGGAGCTGTTTTTT. This encodes CASSSGGGELFF. Combining the CDR3 with reference TRBV5-1 and TRBJ2-2 gives the whole variable domain KAGVTQTPRYLIKTRGQQVTLSCSPISGHRSVSWYQQTPGQGLQFLFEYFSETQRNKGNFPGRFSGRQFSNSRSEMNVSTLELGDSALYLCASSSGGGELFFGEGSRLTVL.

In this sample, this clonotype turned up many times. The genes are TRBV12-3 or TRBV12-4 and TRBJ2-1; a weak D match, TRBD1 (5 bases). The CDR3 totals 15 residues. Between the trimmed V and J ends, which lost 6 bases and 5 bases, there was a span of 17 bases. As DNA, the CDR3 is TGTGCCAGCAGGACAGACCTCGGGTTAAACAATGAGCAGTTCTTC. Protein product: CASRTDLGLNNEQFF.

The DNA for the CDR3 is TGCGCCAGCAGCTATCGAGGGGGGGGCACCTACGAGCAGTACTTC. It translates to CASSYRGGGTYEQYF. The chain is built from TRBV5-1 and TRBJ2-7; D is possibly TRBD2 (7 bases). The CDR3 spans 15 residues. V lost 3 bases and J 2 bases, leaving 15 bases between the germline ends. The germline V gene has CDR1 SGHRS and CDR2 YFSETQ.

This clonotype was observed at least ten times. This chain connects TRBV5-1 to TRBJ2-3, with a tentative D call TRBD1 (5 bases). The CDR3 has 14 amino acids. The germline gives CDR1 SGHRS, CDR2 YFSETQ. Trimming shortened V by 4 bases and J by 2 bases, and 11 bases separated the two germline ends. CDR3 amino acids: CASSLRGPTDTQYF. In nucleotides, the CDR3 is TGCGCCAGCAGCCTTAGGGGCCCCACAGATACGCAGTATTTT.

This clonotype has ten or more counts. The chain has TRBV20-1 and TRBJ2-5; TRBD2 matches at 12 bases. With V trimmed by 5 bases and J by 2 bases, 6 bases remained unmatched. CDR3 length equals 15 residues. Germline V gives CDR1 DFQATT, CDR2 SNEGSKA (reference sequence). CDR3 DNA sequence: TGCAGTGCTGTACTACTAGCGGGAGGACAAGAGACCCAGTACTTC. Translation gives CSAVLLAGGQETQYF.

The table lists this clonotype with many counts. The J gene is TRBJ2-4, the V gene TRBV7-8; D is undetermined. Germline V gene data show CDR1 as SGHVS and CDR2 as FQNEAQ. This CDR3 contains 13 residues. V was shortened by 9 bases and J by 3 bases, with 12 bases between the two germline ends. The CDR3 region is CASSDGYKNIQYF. CDR3 nucleotides: TGTGCCAGTTCAGACGGGTACAAAAACATTCAGTACTTC.

In the case of this clonotype: This clone may be a read error of a much larger clone one base away. This rearrangement joins TRBV7-2 to TRBJ1-1, with D uncertain. Trimming cost V 5 bases and J 5 bases, with 21 bases left between them. The CDR3 extends over 16 amino acids. The germline gives CDR1 SGHTA, CDR2 FQGNSA. CDR3 sequence (DNA): TGTGCCAGCAGCCAACACTTACTTGGGAAAGGGACTGAAGCTTTCTTT. This sequence encodes CASSQHLLGKGTEAFF. Full variable domain (remainder filled in from reference TRBV7-2 and TRBJ1-1): GAGVSQSPSNKVTEKGKDVELRCDPISGHTALYWYRQSLGQGLEFLIYFQGNSAPDKSGLPSDRFSAERTGGSVSTLTIQRTQQEDSAVYLCASSQHLLGKGTEAFFGQGTRLTVV.

This clonotype was observed at least ten times. The chain carries TRBV10-3 and TRBJ2-1, with TRBD1 identical over 8 bases. This CDR3 is built from 12 residues. CDR1 is ENHRY and CDR2 is SYGVKD in the germline V gene. Germline trimming cut 5 bases from V and 9 bases from J; bases unmatched to any gene: 3. The CDR3 bases are TGTGCCATCAGTTTAACAGGGGGTGAGCAGTTCTTC. Translation gives CAISLTGGEQFF.

This clonotype has ten or more counts. One junction end disagrees with the germline gene, perhaps due to a read error. V and J are TRBV28 and TRBJ1-2, with D possibly TRBD1 on 5 matching bases. The CDR3 runs to 9 residues. The germline gives CDR1 MDHEN, CDR2 SYDVKM. CDR3 in amino acids: CASGAGPQF. DNA of the CDR3: TGTGCCAGCGGGGCCGGGCCACAATTC.

The J gene is TRBJ1-5, the V gene TRBV3-1; TRBD1 might be the D (5 bases). The V end was cut by 1 base, the J end by 3 bases, with 10 bases between. Germline V gene data show CDR1 as LGHDT and CDR2 as YNNKEL (reference sequence). This CDR3 region has 15 residues. The CDR3 DNA sequence: TGTGCCAGCAGCCAAGGGGGGTGGGCCAATCAGCCCCAGCATTTT. Translation gives CASSQGGWANQPQHF.

This clonotype was counted ten times or more. The J gene is TRBJ2-3, the V gene TRBV9; unclear D gene. Trimming stripped 4 bases from V and 2 bases from J, with 17 bases between. The CDR3 has 16 amino acids. The germline CDR1 and CDR2 sequences are SGDLS and YYNGEE. The CDR3 region is CASSPPLGRYTDTQYF. The CDR3 nucleotides are TGTGCCAGCAGCCCCCCCCTTGGGCGGTACACAGATACGCAGTATTTT.

This clonotype was seen ten or more times. The rearrangement joins TRBV28 to TRBJ2-1; D unresolved. V shed 6 bases and J shed 6 bases, with 9 bases lying between them. The CDR3 length is 12 residues. Germline V gene sequence: CDR1 MDHEN, CDR2 SYDVKM. The CDR3 protein is CASSKQINEQFF. DNA of the CDR3: TGTGCCAGCAGCAAACAGATCAATGAGCAGTTCTTC.

This clonotype came up many times. The V and J genes are TRBV5-1 and TRBJ1-2, with D maybe TRBD1 (5 bases). V lost 4 bases and J lost 3, with 13 bases in between. The CDR3 runs to 14 residues. The V gene's germline CDR1 is SGHRS and CDR2 YFSETQ. CDR3 DNA: TGCGCCAGCAGCCCACGACAGCTAGACTATGGCTACACCTTC. This sequence encodes CASSPRQLDYGYTF. Complete variable domain (other parts from reference TRBV5-1 and TRBJ1-2): KAGVTQTPRYLIKTRGQQVTLSCSPISGHRSVSWYQQTPGQGLQFLFEYFSETQRNKGNFPGRFSGRQFSNSRSEMNVSTLELGDSALYLCASSPRQLDYGYTFGSGTRLTVV.

This clonotype was seen a few times. The gene calls are TRBV20-1 and TRBJ1-1; weak D call: TRBD1 (6 bases). The CDR3 has 16 residues. CDR1 is DFQATT, CDR2 SNEGSKA, per germline (reference sequence). V lost 0 bases, J lost 0 bases, and 14 bases lay in between. This chain's CDR3 is CSARELQGNLNTEAFF. DNA for the CDR3: TGCAGTGCTAGAGAACTACAGGGTAATCTGAACACTGAAGCTTTCTTT.

Many counts were recorded for this clonotype. In nucleotides, the CDR3 is TGTGCCAGCAGCTTAAACGGGAGGGCCGAGCAGTACTTC. Amino acid sequence: CASSLNGRAEQYF. The chain recombines TRBV7-2 with TRBJ2-7; TRBD2 matches 8 bases. J lost 6 bases, V lost 2 bases, and 3 bases had no gene match. This CDR3 contains 13 residues. CDR1 SGHTA and CDR2 FQGNSA come from the germline V gene. Full variable domain (rest looked up from reference TRBV7-2 and TRBJ2-7): GAGVSQSPSNKVTEKGKDVELRCDPISGHTALYWYRQSLGQGLEFLIYFQGNSAPDKSGLPSDRFSAERTGGSVSTLTIQRTQQEDSAVYLCASSLNGRAEQYFGPGTRLTVT.

This clonotype showed up just a few times. V usage is TRBV3-1 and J usage is TRBJ2-1; D is unresolved. Between the trimmed V and J ends, which lost 0 bases and 7 bases, there was a span of 13 bases. The CDR3 sequence is 15 residues long. Germline values: CDR1 LGHDT, CDR2 YNNKEL (reference sequence). CDR3 residues: CASSQERLFGNEQFF. The CDR3 region has the DNA TGTGCCAGCAGCCAAGAAAGGTTGTTCGGAAATGAGCAGTTCTTC.